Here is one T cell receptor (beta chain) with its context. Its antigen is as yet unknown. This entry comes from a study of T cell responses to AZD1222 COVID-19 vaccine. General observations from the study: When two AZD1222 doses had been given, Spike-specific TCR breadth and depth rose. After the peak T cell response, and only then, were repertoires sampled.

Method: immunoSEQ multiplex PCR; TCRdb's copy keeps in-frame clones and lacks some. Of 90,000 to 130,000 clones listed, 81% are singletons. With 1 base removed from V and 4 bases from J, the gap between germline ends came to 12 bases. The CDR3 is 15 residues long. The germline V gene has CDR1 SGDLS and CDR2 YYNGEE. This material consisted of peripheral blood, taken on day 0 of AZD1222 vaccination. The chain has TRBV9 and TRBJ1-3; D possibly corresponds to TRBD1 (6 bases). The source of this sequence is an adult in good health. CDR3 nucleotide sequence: TGTGCCAGCAGCGTAAGGGGGGTTACGGGAAACACCATATATTTT. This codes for CASSVRGVTGNTIYF.